This TCR beta chain emerged from a study of T cell changes during pregnancy in multiple sclerosis. This clone was found a few times. TCRdb keeps only in-frame clones here, not all; method: immunoSEQ multiplex PCR. This table holds about 35,000 clones, approximately 90% found once. The material sequenced was CD4+ T cells from peripheral blood mononuclear cells, taken in the third trimester of pregnancy. The receptor's source is a female donor in good health, enrolled as a control in a pregnancy study.

The CDR3 DNA sequence: TGTGCCAGTAGGGAGGCAGCTAATTCACCCCTCCACTTT. Translation: CASREAANSPLHF. The chain has TRBV19 and TRBJ1-6; D gene unclear. V lost 6 bases to trimming and J lost 6 bases, with 9 bases between them. CDR1 is LNHDA, CDR2 SQIVND, per germline (reference sequence). This CDR3 contains 13 residues. The full variable domain, its missing parts supplied by reference TRBV19 and TRBJ1-6, is DGGITQSPKYLFRKEGQNVTLSCEQNLNHDAMYWYRQDPGQGLRLIYYSQIVNDFQKGDIAEGYSVSREKKESFPLTVTSAQKNPTAFYLCASREAANSPLHFGNGTRLTVT.